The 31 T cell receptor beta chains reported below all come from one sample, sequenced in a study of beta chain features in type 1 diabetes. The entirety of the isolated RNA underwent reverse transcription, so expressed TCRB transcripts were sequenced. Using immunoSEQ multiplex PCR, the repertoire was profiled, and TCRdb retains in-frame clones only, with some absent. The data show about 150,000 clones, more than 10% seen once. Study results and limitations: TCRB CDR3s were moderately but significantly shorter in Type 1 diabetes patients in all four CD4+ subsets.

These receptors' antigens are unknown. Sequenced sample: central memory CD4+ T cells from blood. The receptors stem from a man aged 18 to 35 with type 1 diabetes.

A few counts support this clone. The DNA for the CDR3 is TGCGCCAGCAGCTTGGTGGAGTCTAGCACAGATACGCAGTATTTT. Translation: CASSLVESSTDTQYF. This rearrangement joins TRBV5-1 to TRBJ2-3, with D hard to call. The CDR3 has 15 amino acids. Trimming removed 0 bases from V and 0 bases from J, with 8 bases in between. CDR1 and CDR2 from the germline V gene are SGHRS and YFSETQ. The variable domain in full, with the rest retrieved from reference TRBV5-1 and TRBJ2-3, is KAGVTQTPRYLIKTRGQQVTLSCSPISGHRSVSWYQQTPGQGLQFLFEYFSETQRNKGNFPGRFSGRQFSNSRSEMNVSTLELGDSALYLCASSLVESSTDTQYFGPGTRLTVL.

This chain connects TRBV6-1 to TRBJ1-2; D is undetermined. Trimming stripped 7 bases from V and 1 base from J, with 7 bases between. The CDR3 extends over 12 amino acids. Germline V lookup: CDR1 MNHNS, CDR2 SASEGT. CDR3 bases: TGTGCCAGCATCCCGCTTAACTATGGCTACACCTTC. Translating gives CASIPLNYGYTF.

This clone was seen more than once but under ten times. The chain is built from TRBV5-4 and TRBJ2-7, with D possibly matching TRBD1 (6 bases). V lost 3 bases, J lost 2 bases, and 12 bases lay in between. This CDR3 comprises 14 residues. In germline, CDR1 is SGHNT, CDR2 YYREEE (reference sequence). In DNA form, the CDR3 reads TGTGCCAGCAGCTCCCTGGGGGCTACCTACGAGCAGTACTTC. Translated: CASSSLGATYEQYF.

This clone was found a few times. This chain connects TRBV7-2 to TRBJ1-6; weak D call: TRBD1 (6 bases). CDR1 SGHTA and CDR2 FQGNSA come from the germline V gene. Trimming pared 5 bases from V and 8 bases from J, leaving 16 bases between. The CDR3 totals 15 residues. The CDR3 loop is CASSRGGPGDSPLHF. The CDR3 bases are TGTGCCAGCAGCCGTGGGGGCCCGGGGGATTCACCCCTCCACTTT.

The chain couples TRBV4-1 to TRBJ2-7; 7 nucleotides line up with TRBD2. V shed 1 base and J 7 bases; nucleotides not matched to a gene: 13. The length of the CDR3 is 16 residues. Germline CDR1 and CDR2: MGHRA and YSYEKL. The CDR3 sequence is CASSQVLSGVPVEQYF. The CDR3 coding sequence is TGCGCCAGCAGCCAAGTGTTGAGCGGGGTCCCCGTAGAGCAGTACTTC.

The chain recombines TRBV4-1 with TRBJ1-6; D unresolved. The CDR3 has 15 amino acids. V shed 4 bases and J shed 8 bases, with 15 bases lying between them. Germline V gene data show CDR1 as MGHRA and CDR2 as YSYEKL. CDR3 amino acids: CASSPAYKSDSPLHF. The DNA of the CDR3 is TGCGCCAGCAGCCCTGCTTACAAATCGGATTCACCCCTCCACTTT.

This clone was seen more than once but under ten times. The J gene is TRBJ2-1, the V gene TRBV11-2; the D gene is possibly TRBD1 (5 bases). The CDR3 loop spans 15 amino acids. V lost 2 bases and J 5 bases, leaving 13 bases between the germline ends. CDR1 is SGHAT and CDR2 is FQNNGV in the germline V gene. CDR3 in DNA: TGTGCCAGCAGCTTATTCGGTGGGGCCAACAATGAGCAGTTCTTC. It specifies CASSLFGGANNEQFF.

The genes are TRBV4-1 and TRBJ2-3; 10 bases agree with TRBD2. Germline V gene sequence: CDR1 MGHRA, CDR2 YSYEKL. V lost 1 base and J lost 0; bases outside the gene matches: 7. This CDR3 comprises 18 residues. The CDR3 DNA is TGCGCCAGCAGCCAAGTATCTAGCGGGGGTTGGAGCACAGATACGCAGTATTTT. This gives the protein CASSQVSSGGWSTDTQYF.

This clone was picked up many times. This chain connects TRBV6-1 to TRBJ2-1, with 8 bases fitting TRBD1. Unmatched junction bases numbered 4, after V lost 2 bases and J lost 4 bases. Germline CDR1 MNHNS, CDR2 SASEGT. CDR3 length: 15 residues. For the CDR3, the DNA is TGTGCCAGCAGTGAACAGGGGGCGGATTACAATGAGCAGTTCTTC. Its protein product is CASSEQGADYNEQFF.

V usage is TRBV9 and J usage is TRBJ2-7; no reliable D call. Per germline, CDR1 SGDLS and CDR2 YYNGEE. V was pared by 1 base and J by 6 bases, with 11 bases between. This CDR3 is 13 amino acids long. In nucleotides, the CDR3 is TGTGCCAGCAGCGTATGGCAGGCTGGCGAGCAGTACTTC. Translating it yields CASSVWQAGEQYF. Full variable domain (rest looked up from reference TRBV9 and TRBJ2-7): DSGVTQTPKHLITATGQRVTLRCSPRSGDLSVYWYQQSLDQGLQFLIQYYNGEERAKGNILERFSAQQFPDLHSELNLSSLELGDSALYFCASSVWQAGEQYFGPGTRLTVT.

CDR3 sequence reads: CASSQEKETSGGNEQFF. DNA of the CDR3: TGCGCCAGCAGCCAAGAAAAGGAGACTAGCGGGGGGAATGAGCAGTTCTTC. This chain connects TRBV4-1 to TRBJ2-1; 13 bases are a match to TRBD2. With 0 bases clipped from V and 7 bases from J, the junction kept 6 bases outside the gene matches. From germline, CDR1 is MGHRA and CDR2 YSYEKL. CDR3 length equals 17 residues.

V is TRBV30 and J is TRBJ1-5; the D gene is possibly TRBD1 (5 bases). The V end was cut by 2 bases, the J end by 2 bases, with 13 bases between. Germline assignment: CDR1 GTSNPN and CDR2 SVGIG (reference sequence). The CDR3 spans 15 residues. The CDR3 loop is CAWSRGSSRNQPQHF. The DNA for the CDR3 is TGTGCCTGGAGTAGGGGCTCCTCACGCAATCAGCCCCAGCATTTT.

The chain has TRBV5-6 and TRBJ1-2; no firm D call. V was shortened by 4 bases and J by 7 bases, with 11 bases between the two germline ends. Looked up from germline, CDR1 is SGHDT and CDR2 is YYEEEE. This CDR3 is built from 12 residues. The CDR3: CASSPWTRGYTF. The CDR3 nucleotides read TGTGCCAGCAGCCCTTGGACGCGTGGCTACACCTTC.

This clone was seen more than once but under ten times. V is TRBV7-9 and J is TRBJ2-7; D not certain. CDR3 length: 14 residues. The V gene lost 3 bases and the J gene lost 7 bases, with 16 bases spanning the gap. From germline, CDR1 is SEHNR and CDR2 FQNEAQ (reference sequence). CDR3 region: CASSFSLGVEEQYF. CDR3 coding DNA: TGTGCCAGCAGCTTCTCCTTGGGTGTCGAGGAGCAGTACTTC.

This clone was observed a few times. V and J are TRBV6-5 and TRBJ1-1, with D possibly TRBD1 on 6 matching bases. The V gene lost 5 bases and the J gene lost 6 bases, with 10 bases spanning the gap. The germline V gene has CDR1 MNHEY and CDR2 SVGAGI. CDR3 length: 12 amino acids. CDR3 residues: CASSTGSPEAFF. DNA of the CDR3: TGTGCCAGCAGTACAGGGTCGCCTGAAGCTTTCTTT.

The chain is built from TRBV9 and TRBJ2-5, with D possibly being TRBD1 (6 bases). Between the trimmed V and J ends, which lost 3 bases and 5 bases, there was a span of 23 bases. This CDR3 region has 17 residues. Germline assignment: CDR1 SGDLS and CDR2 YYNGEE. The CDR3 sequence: CASSASPTRQAGETQYF. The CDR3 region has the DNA TGTGCCAGCAGCGCGAGCCCCACGAGACAGGCCGGGGAGACCCAGTACTTC.

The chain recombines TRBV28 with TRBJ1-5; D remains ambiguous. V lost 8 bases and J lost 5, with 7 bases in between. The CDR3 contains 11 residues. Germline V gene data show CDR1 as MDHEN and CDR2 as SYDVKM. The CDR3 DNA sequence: TGTGCCAGCTCCGGAGATCAGCCCCAGCATTTT. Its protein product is CASSGDQPQHF. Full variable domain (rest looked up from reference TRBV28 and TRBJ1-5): DVKVTQSSRYLVKRTGEKVFLECVQDMDHENMFWYRQDPGLGLRLIYFSYDVKMKEKGDIPEGYSVSREKKERFSLILESASTNQTSMYLCASSGDQPQHFGDGTRLSIL.

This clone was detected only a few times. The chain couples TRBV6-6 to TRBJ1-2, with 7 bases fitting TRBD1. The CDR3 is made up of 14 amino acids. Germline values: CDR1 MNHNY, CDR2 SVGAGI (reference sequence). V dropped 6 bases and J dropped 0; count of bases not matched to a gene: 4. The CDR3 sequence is CASSWDSTNYGYTF. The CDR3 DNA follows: TGTGCCAGCAGCTGGGACAGCACTAACTATGGCTACACCTTC.

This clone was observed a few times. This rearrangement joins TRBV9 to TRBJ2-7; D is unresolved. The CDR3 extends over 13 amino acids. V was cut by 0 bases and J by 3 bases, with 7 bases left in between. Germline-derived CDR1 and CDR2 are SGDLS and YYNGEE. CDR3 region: CASSVAPSYEQYF. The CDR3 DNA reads TGTGCCAGCAGCGTAGCTCCAAGCTACGAGCAGTACTTC. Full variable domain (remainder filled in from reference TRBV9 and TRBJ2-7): DSGVTQTPKHLITATGQRVTLRCSPRSGDLSVYWYQQSLDQGLQFLIQYYNGEERAKGNILERFSAQQFPDLHSELNLSSLELGDSALYFCASSVAPSYEQYFGPGTRLTVT.

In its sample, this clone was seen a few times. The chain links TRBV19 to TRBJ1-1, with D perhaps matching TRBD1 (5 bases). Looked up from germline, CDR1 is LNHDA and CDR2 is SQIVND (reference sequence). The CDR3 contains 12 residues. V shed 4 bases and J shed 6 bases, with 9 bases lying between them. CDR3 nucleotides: TGTGCCAGTAGTACGACAGAGTCTGAAGCTTTCTTT. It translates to CASSTTESEAFF.

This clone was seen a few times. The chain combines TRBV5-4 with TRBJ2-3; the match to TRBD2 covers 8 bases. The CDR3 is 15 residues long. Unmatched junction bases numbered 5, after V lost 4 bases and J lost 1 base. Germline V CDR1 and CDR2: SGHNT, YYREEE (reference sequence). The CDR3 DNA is TGTGCCAGCAGCCCGGACGGGGGGGGCACAGATACGCAGTATTTT. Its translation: CASSPDGGGTDTQYF.

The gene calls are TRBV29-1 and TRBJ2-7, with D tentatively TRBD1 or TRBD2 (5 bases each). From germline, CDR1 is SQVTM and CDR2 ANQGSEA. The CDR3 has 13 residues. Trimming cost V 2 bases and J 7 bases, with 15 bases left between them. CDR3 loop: CSVEWGTGWEQYF. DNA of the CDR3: TGCAGCGTTGAATGGGGGACCGGGTGGGAGCAGTACTTC.

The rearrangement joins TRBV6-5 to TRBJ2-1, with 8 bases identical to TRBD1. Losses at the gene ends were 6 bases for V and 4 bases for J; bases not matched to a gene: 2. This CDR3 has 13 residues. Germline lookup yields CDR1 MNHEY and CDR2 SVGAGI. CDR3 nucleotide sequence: TGTGCCAGCAGGCGGGACAGGTACAATGAGCAGTTCTTC. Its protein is CASRRDRYNEQFF.

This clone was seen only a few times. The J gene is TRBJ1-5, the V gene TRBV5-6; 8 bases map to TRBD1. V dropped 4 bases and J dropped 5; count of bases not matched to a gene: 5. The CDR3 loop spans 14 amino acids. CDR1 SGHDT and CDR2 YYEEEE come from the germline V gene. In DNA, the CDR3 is TGTGCCAGCAGCCCTGGACAGGGTGATCAGCCCCAGCATTTT. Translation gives CASSPGQGDQPQHF. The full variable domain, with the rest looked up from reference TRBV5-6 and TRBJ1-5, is DAGVTQSPTHLIKTRGQQVTLRCSPKSGHDTVSWYQQALGQGPQFIFQYYEEEERQRGNFPDRFSGHQFPNYSSELNVNALLLGDSALYLCASSPGQGDQPQHFGDGTRLSIL.

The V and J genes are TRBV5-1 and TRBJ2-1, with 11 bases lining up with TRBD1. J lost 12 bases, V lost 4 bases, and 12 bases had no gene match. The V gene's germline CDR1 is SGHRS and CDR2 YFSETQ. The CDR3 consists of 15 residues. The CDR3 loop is CASSTSGQGVMRQFF. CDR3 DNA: TGCGCCAGCAGCACCTCGGGACAGGGGGTCATGAGGCAGTTCTTC.

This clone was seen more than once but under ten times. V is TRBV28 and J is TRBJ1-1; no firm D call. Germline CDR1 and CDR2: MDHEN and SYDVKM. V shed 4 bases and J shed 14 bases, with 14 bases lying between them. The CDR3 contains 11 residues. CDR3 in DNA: TGTGCCAGCAGTTGGCCCGGCGGACCCTTCTTT. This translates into CASSWPGGPFF.

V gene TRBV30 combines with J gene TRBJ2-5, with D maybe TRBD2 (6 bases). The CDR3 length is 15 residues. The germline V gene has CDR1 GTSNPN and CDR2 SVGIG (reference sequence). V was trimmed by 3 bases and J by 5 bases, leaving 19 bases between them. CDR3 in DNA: TGTGCCTGGAGCCCCCCGACTAGTGGGATCGAGACCCAGTACTTC. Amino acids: CAWSPPTSGIETQYF. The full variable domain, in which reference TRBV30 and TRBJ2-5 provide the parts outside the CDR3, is SQTIHQWPATLVQPVGSPLSLECTVEGTSNPNLYWYRQAAGRGLQLLFYSVGIGQISSEVPQNLSASRPQDRQFILSSKKLLLSDSGFYLCAWSPPTSGIETQYFGPGTRLLVL.

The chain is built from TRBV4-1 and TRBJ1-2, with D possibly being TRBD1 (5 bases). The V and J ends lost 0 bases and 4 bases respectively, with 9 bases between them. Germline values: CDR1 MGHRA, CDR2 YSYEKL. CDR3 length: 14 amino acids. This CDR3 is CASSQDEGTYGYTF. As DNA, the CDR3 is TGCGCCAGCAGCCAAGATGAGGGGACCTATGGCTACACCTTC.

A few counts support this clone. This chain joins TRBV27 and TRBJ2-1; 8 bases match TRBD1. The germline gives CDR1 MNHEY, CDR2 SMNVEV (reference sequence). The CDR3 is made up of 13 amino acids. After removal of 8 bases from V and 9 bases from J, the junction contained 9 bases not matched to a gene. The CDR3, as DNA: TGTGCCAGCGGACCCAGGGGGCGGGGTGAGCAGTTCTTC. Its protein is CASGPRGRGEQFF.

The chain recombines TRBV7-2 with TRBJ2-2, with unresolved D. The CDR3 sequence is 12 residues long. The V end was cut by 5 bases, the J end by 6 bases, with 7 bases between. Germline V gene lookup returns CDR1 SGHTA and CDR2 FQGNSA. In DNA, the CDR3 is TGTGCCAGCAGCACCAACGCCGGGGAGCTGTTTTTT. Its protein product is CASSTNAGELFF.

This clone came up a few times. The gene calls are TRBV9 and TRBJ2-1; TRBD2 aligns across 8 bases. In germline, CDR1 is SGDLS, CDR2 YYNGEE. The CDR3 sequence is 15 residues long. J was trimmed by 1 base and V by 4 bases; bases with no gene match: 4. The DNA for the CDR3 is TGTGCCAGCAGCCCCTTAGCGGGGTCCTACAATGAGCAGTTCTTC. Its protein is CASSPLAGSYNEQFF.